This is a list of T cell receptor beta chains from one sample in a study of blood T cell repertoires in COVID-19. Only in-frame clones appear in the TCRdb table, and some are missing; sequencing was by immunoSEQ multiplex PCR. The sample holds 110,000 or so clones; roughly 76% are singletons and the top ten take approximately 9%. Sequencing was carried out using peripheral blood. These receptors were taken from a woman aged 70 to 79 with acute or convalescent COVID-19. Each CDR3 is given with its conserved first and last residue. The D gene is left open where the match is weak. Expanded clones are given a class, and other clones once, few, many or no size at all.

CASSLVTAVSYEQYF	TGTGCCAGCAGCTTAGTGACCGCGGTCTCCTACGAGCAGTACTTC	-	-	15	TRBJ2-7	TRBV7-8
CASDRGSGANVLTF	TGTGCCAGCGACAGAGGCTCTGGGGCCAACGTCCTGACTTTC	-	-	14	TRBJ2-6	TRBV7-9
CATSQIGGGYTF	TGTGCCACCAGCCAAATCGGGGGTGGCTACACCTTC	few	-	12	TRBJ1-2	TRBV24-1
CASSPTDSGANVLTF	TGTGCCAGCAGCCCCACGGACAGTGGGGCCAACGTCCTGACTTTC	-	-	15	TRBJ2-6	TRBV6-5
CASWLVNTNTEAFF	TGTGCCAGCTGGCTAGTCAACACGAACACTGAAGCTTTCTTT	-	-	14	TRBJ1-1	TRBV27
CASSPNRGRSGNTIYF	TGTGCCAGCAGTCCTAACAGGGGGCGGTCTGGAAACACCATATATTTT	few	TRBD1	16	TRBJ1-3	TRBV28
CASSLVGRTDTQYF	TGTGCCAGCAGCTTAGTTGGGCGTACAGATACGCAGTATTTT	-	-	14	TRBJ2-3	TRBV7-2
CASSLDRARGYTF	TGCGCCAGCAGCCTGGACAGGGCCCGGGGCTACACCTTC	few	TRBD1	13	TRBJ1-2	TRBV5-1
CAISTGTSGYNEQFF	TGTGCCATCAGTACCGGGACTAGCGGTTACAATGAGCAGTTCTTC	-	TRBD2	15	TRBJ2-1	TRBV10-3
CASSRTLGGKEETQYF	TGCGCCAGCAGCCGGACCCTTGGCGGGAAAGAGGAGACCCAGTACTTC	-	-	16	TRBJ2-5	TRBV4-1
CASSPRLAGMSGELFF	TGTGCCAGCAGCCCTCGACTAGCGGGGATGAGCGGGGAGCTGTTTTTT	-	TRBD2	16	TRBJ2-2	TRBV9
CASSTGDRAGNTIYF	TGTGCCAGCAGTACAGGGGACCGGGCTGGAAACACCATATATTTT	-	TRBD1	15	TRBJ1-3	TRBV7-9
CASSRGIGYTF	TGTGCCAGCAGCCGGGGAATAGGCTACACCTTC	-	-	11	TRBJ1-2	TRBV12-3/TRBV12-4
CASTLSGGTDTQYF	TGCGCCAGCACTCTTAGCGGGGGCACAGATACGCAGTATTTT	-	TRBD2	14	TRBJ2-3	TRBV5-1
CASSWRTGSTDTQYF	TGTGCCAGCAGCTGGCGGACAGGGAGCACAGATACGCAGTATTTT	once	TRBD1	15	TRBJ2-3	TRBV11-2
CASYREIIPEAFF	TGTGCCAGCTACAGGGAAATCATCCCTGAAGCTTTCTTT	-	-	13	TRBJ1-1	TRBV2
CASSLHGQETQYF	TGTGCCAGCAGCTTACACGGGCAAGAGACCCAGTACTTC	-	-	13	TRBJ2-5	TRBV5-4
CASSLAGGNTIYF	TGTGCCAGCAGCTTGGCCGGGGGAAACACCATATATTTT	-	-	13	TRBJ1-3	TRBV7-3
CASSLQGGGYTF	TGTGCCAGCAGCCTACAGGGGGGGGGCTACACCTTC	-	TRBD1	12	TRBJ1-2	TRBV6-5
CASSLFGPTDEQFF	TGTGCCAGCAGCTTATTTGGGCCTACAGATGAGCAGTTCTTC	-	-	14	TRBJ2-1	TRBV11-3
CASSPIPAGISSYNEQFF	TGTGCCAGCAGCCCAATCCCAGCGGGCATCAGCTCCTACAATGAGCAGTTCTTC	-	-	18	TRBJ2-1	TRBV14
CSVGGPTGSEAFF	TGCAGCGTGGGGGGACCCACAGGTAGTGAAGCTTTCTTT	-	-	13	TRBJ1-1	TRBV29-1
CATSDPMGTGVSGELFF	TGTGCCACCAGTGACCCAATGGGGACAGGGGTGTCCGGGGAGCTGTTTTTT	once	TRBD1	17	TRBJ2-2	TRBV24-1
CATSDPGTGVTGELFF	TGTGCCACCAGTGACCCCGGGACAGGGGTCACCGGGGAGCTGTTTTTT	-	TRBD1	16	TRBJ2-2	TRBV24-1
CASSLVSNQPQHF	TGTGCCAGCAGCTTAGTAAGCAATCAGCCCCAGCATTTT	-	-	13	TRBJ1-5	TRBV7-2
CASNGLGGQVEQFF	TGCGCCAGCAATGGCTTGGGGGGGCAGGTGGAGCAGTTCTTC	once	-	14	TRBJ2-1	TRBV5-1
CASKRGQYTEAFF	TGTGCCAGTAAGCGTGGACAGTACACTGAAGCTTTCTTT	once	-	13	TRBJ1-1	TRBV6-5
CASSWDRTGNEQYF	TGTGCCAGCAGTTGGGACAGGACAGGGAACGAGCAGTACTTC	-	TRBD1	14	TRBJ2-7	TRBV27
CASSRTGESSYEQYF	TGTGCCAGCAGTCGGACAGGGGAAAGCTCCTACGAGCAGTACTTC	-	TRBD1	15	TRBJ2-7	TRBV6-5
CSVTGQGYEQYF	TGCAGCGTTACGGGACAGGGCTACGAGCAGTACTTC	few	TRBD1	12	TRBJ2-7	TRBV29-1
CACRGTGIYGYTF	TGTGCCTGCCGCGGGACAGGGATTTATGGCTACACCTTC	-	TRBD1	13	TRBJ1-2	TRBV3-1/TRBV3-2
CASSLSQNNEQFF	TGTGCCAGCAGCTTGTCACAGAACAATGAGCAGTTCTTC	-	-	13	TRBJ2-1	TRBV7-8
CASSIFRQDYGYTF	TGTGCCAGTAGTATTTTCCGACAGGACTATGGCTACACCTTC	-	-	14	TRBJ1-2	TRBV19
CASSVAPDQPQHF	TGTGCCAGCAGCGTAGCCCCTGATCAGCCCCAGCATTTT	-	-	13	TRBJ1-5	TRBV9
CASSLDRDNSPLHF	TGTGCCAGCTCACTGGACAGGGATAATTCACCCCTCCACTTT	-	TRBD1	14	TRBJ1-6	TRBV18
CASSLRGEQFF	TGTGCCAGCAGCCTCCGAGGGGAGCAGTTCTTC	-	-	11	TRBJ2-1	TRBV7-6
CASSFDRGQTYGYTF	TGTGCCAGCAGCTTCGACAGGGGGCAGACCTATGGCTACACCTTC	-	TRBD1	15	TRBJ1-2	TRBV5-4
CASSEQELETQYF	TGTGCCAGCAGCGAACAGGAGCTCGAGACCCAGTACTTC	-	-	13	TRBJ2-5	TRBV5-4
CASSVDGTSGGPQTQYF	TGCGCCAGCAGCGTGGACGGGACTAGCGGGGGCCCCCAGACCCAGTACTTC	-	TRBD2	17	TRBJ2-5	TRBV5-1
CAINFQKNTEAFF	TGTGCCATCAATTTCCAGAAGAACACTGAAGCTTTCTTT	-	-	13	TRBJ1-1	TRBV10-3
CASSLAGTGDQPQHF	TGTGCCAGCAGCTTGGCCGGGACAGGGGATCAGCCCCAGCATTTT	few	TRBD1	15	TRBJ1-5	TRBV5-6
CASSEYGGRVDEQYF	TGTGCCAGCAGTGAATATGGTGGTCGGGTAGACGAGCAGTACTTC	-	-	15	TRBJ2-7	TRBV25-1
CSAPLQGLNTEAFF	TGCAGCGCCCCCTTACAGGGCTTGAACACTGAAGCTTTCTTT	-	-	14	TRBJ1-1	TRBV29-1
CAWSGTGNTEAFF	TGTGCCTGGTCCGGGACAGGGAACACTGAAGCTTTCTTT	-	TRBD1	13	TRBJ1-1	TRBV30
CASSRQGPALSYEQYF	TGTGCCAGCAGTAGACAGGGACCCGCGCTTTCCTACGAGCAGTACTTC	-	TRBD1	16	TRBJ2-7	TRBV6-2/TRBV6-3
CASRRDRVVEQYF	TGTGCCAGCAGACGGGACAGGGTGGTCGAGCAGTACTTC	-	TRBD1	13	TRBJ2-7	TRBV6-5
CASSPRQGASGELFF	TGTGCCAGCAGCCCACGACAGGGGGCGTCCGGGGAGCTGTTTTTT	-	TRBD1	15	TRBJ2-2	TRBV7-9
CASREGGWETQYF	TGTGCCAGCAGAGAAGGGGGCTGGGAGACCCAGTACTTC	-	TRBD1	13	TRBJ2-5	TRBV6-1
CASSATLNTEAFF	TGTGCCAGCAGCGCGACACTGAACACTGAAGCTTTCTTT	-	-	13	TRBJ1-1	TRBV7-8
CASSQWGDLDTQYF	TGTGCCAGCAGCCAATGGGGAGATCTGGATACGCAGTATTTT	-	-	14	TRBJ2-3	TRBV3-1/TRBV3-2
CASSLPSGSNNEQFF	TGTGCCAGCAGCTTGCCAAGCGGGAGTAACAATGAGCAGTTCTTC	once	TRBD2	15	TRBJ2-1	TRBV7-2
CASSLMGEFRSSTF	TGTGCCAGCAGCCTCATGGGAGAGTTCCGGTCTTCCACCTTC	-	-	14	TRBJ1-2	TRBV5-5
CASSPRTGSNEQFF	TGCGCCAGCAGCCCTCGGACTGGGAGCAATGAGCAGTTCTTC	-	-	14	TRBJ2-1	TRBV5-1
CASSVIPSDSYSGREYNEQFF	TGTGCCAGCAGCGTAATCCCGAGCGACAGTTATAGCGGGAGGGAGTACAATGAGCAGTTCTTC	-	TRBD2	21	TRBJ2-1	TRBV9
CASSPPVGETEAFF	TGTGCCAGCTCACCACCGGTCGGAGAAACTGAAGCTTTCTTT	-	-	14	TRBJ1-1	TRBV18
CASSQDIPLRDRAYEQYF	TGCGCCAGCAGCCAAGATATCCCCTTGCGGGACAGGGCCTACGAGCAGTACTTC	-	TRBD1	18	TRBJ2-7	TRBV4-3
CASSPVGQGALEGYF	-	-	-	15	TRBJ2-7	TRBV18
CASSQDPDILSGNTIYF	TGCGCCAGCAGCCAAGACCCCGACATCCTCTCTGGAAACACCATATATTTT	few	-	17	TRBJ1-3	TRBV4-3
CASSQLDSADTQYF	TGCGCCAGCAGCCAACTGGACAGCGCAGATACGCAGTATTTT	-	-	14	TRBJ2-3	TRBV4-3